Each of the 5 T cell receptor beta chains below was sequenced from the same sample in a study of blood T cell repertoires in COVID-19. Profiling relied on immunoSEQ multiplex PCR, and the TCRdb table lists in-frame clones only, not all of them. The sample has hundreds of thousands of clones, 70% to 85% seen once; the top ten hold about 8.1%. The sample consisted of peripheral blood. The source is a man at least 80 years old with acute or convalescent COVID-19.

This clone was seen repeatedly, ten times or more. The V call is TRBV6-5, the J call TRBJ1-5; 7 bases agree with TRBD1. V lost 10 bases, J lost 0 bases, and 6 bases stayed unmatched. The germline CDR1 and CDR2 sequences are MNHEY and SVGAGI. The CDR3 length is 14 residues. CDR3 region: CAIGGQYSNQPQHF. The CDR3 DNA reads as TGTGCCATTGGGGGACAGTATAGCAATCAGCCCCAGCATTTT.

The CDR3 sequence is CASSLVQGMNTEAFF. CDR3 bases: TGTGCCAGCAGCTTAGTCCAGGGTATGAACACTGAAGCTTTCTTT. The gene calls are TRBV7-9 and TRBJ1-1, with a possible D match to TRBD1 (5 bases). Germline lookup yields CDR1 SEHNR and CDR2 FQNEAQ (reference sequence). The V gene lost 1 base and the J gene lost 0 bases, with 9 bases spanning the gap. The CDR3 is 15 amino acids.

The chain couples TRBV19 to TRBJ2-7; D call uncertain. Germline lookup yields CDR1 LNHDA and CDR2 SQIVND (reference sequence). The CDR3 has 13 amino acids. Trimming shortened V by 1 base and J by 6 bases, and 10 bases separated the two germline ends. CDR3 nucleotides: TGTGCCAGTAGTATAGTCCTGCCGGGCGAGCAGTACTTC. Amino acids: CASSIVLPGEQYF.

The chain combines TRBV18 with TRBJ2-3; 15 bases fit TRBD2. Germline values: CDR1 KGHSH, CDR2 LQKENI. The CDR3 consists of 15 residues. J gave up 5 bases and V 5 bases, and 2 bases lay outside the gene matches. Here the CDR3 reads CASSSGLAGGDTQYF. The DNA of the CDR3 is TGTGCCAGCTCATCGGGACTAGCGGGAGGAGATACGCAGTATTTT.

This clone was observed a few times. The chain recombines TRBV7-9 with TRBJ2-1, with 12 bases that match TRBD2. The CDR3 covers 18 residues. Trimming at V came to 5 bases and at J to 2 bases, leaving 10 bases not matched to a gene. Germline assignment: CDR1 SEHNR and CDR2 FQNEAQ (reference sequence). In nucleotides, the CDR3 is TGTGCCAGCAGCGCCCGCCTAGCGGGGGGGCGGCCCTACAATGAGCAGTTCTTC. It is translated as CASSARLAGGRPYNEQFF. The entire variable domain, with the rest obtained from reference TRBV7-9 and TRBJ2-1, is as follows: DTGVSQNPRHKITKRGQNVTFRCDPISEHNRLYWYRQTLGQGPEFLTYFQNEAQLEKSRLLSDRFSAERPKGSFSTLEIQRTEQGDSAMYLCASSARLAGGRPYNEQFFGPGTRLTVL.